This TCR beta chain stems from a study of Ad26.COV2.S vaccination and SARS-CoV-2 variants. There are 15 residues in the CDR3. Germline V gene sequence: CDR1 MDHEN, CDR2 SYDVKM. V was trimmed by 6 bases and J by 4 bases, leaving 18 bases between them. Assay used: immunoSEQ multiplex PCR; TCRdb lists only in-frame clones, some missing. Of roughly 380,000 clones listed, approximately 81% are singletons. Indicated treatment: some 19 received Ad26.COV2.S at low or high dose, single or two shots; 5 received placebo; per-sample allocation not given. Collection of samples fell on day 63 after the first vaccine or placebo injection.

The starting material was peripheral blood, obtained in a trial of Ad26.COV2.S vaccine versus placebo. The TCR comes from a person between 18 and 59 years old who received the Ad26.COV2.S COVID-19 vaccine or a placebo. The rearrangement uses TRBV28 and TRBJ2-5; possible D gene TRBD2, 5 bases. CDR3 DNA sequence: TGTGCCAGCAGCACCCGAGGGATCGCGTTAGAGACCCAGTACTTC. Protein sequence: CASSTRGIALETQYF. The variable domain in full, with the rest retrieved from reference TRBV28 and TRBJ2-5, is DVKVTQSSRYLVKRTGEKVFLECVQDMDHENMFWYRQDPGLGLRLIYFSYDVKMKEKGDIPEGYSVSREKKERFSLILESASTNQTSMYLCASSTRGIALETQYFGPGTRLLVL.